The present T cell receptor beta chain was sequenced within a study of blood T cells in healthy people across ages. PCR was performed a second time for 7 to 11 cycles using a sample-barcoded 5' primer and a J-beta primer mix. TCRdb recomputed calls from the 5' RACE reads with MiXCR, one row per CDR3 protein. The data hold around 870,000 distinct CDR3 sequences, with roughly 26% observed a single time. Peripheral blood samples of approximately 10 milliliters were drawn from each donor. Study results and caveats: Expanded clonotype shifts may have been confounded, as the donors had an unknown CMV status. Strong correlation existed between TCR beta diversity and naive T cell percentage.

To note about this clonotype: Antigen unknown.

V lost 3 bases, J lost 6 bases, and 19 bases lay in between. CDR3 length: 16 amino acids. Germline lookup yields CDR1 SGHTA and CDR2 FQGNSA. The V and J genes are TRBV7-2 and TRBJ2-3, with D possibly matching TRBD2 (5 bases). The clonotype was recovered from a woman aged 80 or older in good health. The sequenced material came from blood. The CDR3 DNA follows: TGTGCCAGCAGCTTTTTGGACTCGGCAAGGAAGGATACGCAGTATTTT. Its translation: CASSFLDSARKDTQYF.